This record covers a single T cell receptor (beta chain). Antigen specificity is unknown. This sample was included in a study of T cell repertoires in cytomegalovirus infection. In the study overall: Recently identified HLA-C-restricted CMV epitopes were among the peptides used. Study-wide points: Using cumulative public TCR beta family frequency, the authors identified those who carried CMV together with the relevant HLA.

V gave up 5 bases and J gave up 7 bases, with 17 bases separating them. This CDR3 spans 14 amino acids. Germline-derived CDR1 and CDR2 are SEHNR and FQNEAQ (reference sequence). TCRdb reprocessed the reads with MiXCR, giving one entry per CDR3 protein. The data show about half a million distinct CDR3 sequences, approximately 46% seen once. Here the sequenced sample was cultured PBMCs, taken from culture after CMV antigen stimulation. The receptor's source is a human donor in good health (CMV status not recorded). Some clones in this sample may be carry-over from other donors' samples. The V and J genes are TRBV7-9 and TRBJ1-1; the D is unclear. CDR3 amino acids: CASSQRDTSGEAFF. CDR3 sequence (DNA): TGTGCCAGCAGCCAACGTGACACTTCAGGTGAAGCTTTCTTT. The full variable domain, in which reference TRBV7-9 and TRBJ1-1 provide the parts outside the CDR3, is DTGVSQNPRHKITKRGQNVTFRCDPISEHNRLYWYRQTLGQGPEFLTYFQNEAQLEKSRLLSDRFSAERPKGSFSTLEIQRTEQGDSAMYLCASSQRDTSGEAFFGQGTRLTVV.